This T cell receptor beta chain was sequenced for a study of shared clonotypes between healthy human individuals (dated by TCRdb to 2019 to 2021). About the full investigation: Two women and a few men aged 18 to 49 years were included in the cohort. Per donor, three plates each were used for CD4 naive and CD4 memory, two for CD8 naive, and one for CD8 memory. To increase sequencing depth and limit assay-specific biases, TCR repertoire library preparation and sequencing were carried out by different laboratories using diverse techniques. Each donor's leukapheresis produced roughly between roughly 0.85 and 9 billion PBMCs. The study deeply sequenced blood TCR repertoires of five healthy adults to estimate repertoire size and the extent of clonotype sharing between individuals. The research as a whole found: Because the study included a small number of donors, the genetic and exposure-history diversity represented was limited. Pairwise subsampling led to the expectation that sequencing depth would affect the degree of clonotype sharing among donors. When a few donors were compared, the shared fraction of clonotypes was 5% to 6.5% for naive CD4, around 3.5% for naive CD8, about 2.5% for memory CD4, and less than 0.5% for memory CD8. Even with the large sequencing depth, rarefaction of the sorted-subset datasets indicated that sequencing was incomplete. Sampling was limited to blood, and TCR repertoires in tissue likely differ from TCR repertoires in blood. Compared with non-shared clonotypes, the clonotypes found in all four sorted-subset donors had higher generation probabilities. Naive subsets generally had larger estimated clonotype richness than memory subsets did.

Using the deep immunoSEQ assay, multiplex PCR amplified TCR CDR3 regions from genomic DNA. For each cell subset, the extracted genomic DNA was distributed evenly across all wells of several immunoSEQ 96-well plates, and each plate served as one replicate. For sorted subsets, about 200 ng genomic DNA, equal to 30,000 or so T cell genomes, was loaded into each replicate PCR. The purified libraries were quantified using a Qubit 3.0 fluorometer, sized with a Bioanalyzer 2100, and then quantified again using the KAPA Library Quantification kit. Every immunoSEQ 96-well plate was sequenced on a dedicated single-read 150-cycle Illumina NextSeq 550 flow cell. On the study's bioinformatics: The immunoSEQ output contained only junctional sequences without quality scores, so filtering could not match that applied to full-length reads. To assign V/J genes and CDR3, sequences were annotated using PyIR, a Python wrapper for IgBLAST v1.9, with IMGT germline references. Any read was removed if the V/J assignment was weak (E-value above 1e-6), the CDR3 was missing, or the read contained stop codons, out-of-frame junctions, or ambiguous translated residues. V3J clonotypes were defined as sequences sharing an identical inferred V gene, J gene, and CDR3 amino acid sequence. To compute the percentage overlap between repertoires, the number of shared unique clonotypes was divided by the size of the smaller repertoire. Richness of each repertoire was evaluated using RTK rarefaction, the Chao1 estimator, and Recon v2.1 estimates of unobserved clonotypes. OLGA was used to compute generation probabilities for all TCRbeta clonotypes that the gDNA method yielded from a handful of donors. Drawn from immuneACCESS, this table holds only the in-frame rearrangements with V and J called that TCRdb kept. Clones are partly lost; checked studies trace under half to an unresolved V gene and leave the rest unexplained. V and J calls and clone size are copied from that table; D and trimming were computed from the DNA. This sample holds around 2.5 million clones; more than 85% were observed only once. Of the sample, 0.36% is held by the ten largest clones.

Donors were healthy HIV-negative adults with no recently reported acute infections or vaccinations. Every donor was a Caucasian adult residing in Nashville, Tennessee, USA. CD4+ T cells were enriched by magnetic negative selection, after which naive cells were positively selected on CD45RA and the negative fraction was taken as the memory subset. After blood collection by leukapheresis, PBMCs were isolated using Ficoll-Histopaque density gradient centrifugation and then cryopreserved in the vapor phase of liquid nitrogen. Analytical flow cytometry was used to check the purity and quantity of each magnetically sorted T cell population. From each sorted fraction, genomic DNA was isolated and quantified by UV absorbance on a Nanodrop 2000c. The CDR3 covers 17 residues, taking in both the cysteine and the phenylalanine. The only DNA kept is the CDR3, 51 bases in frame from the first base. Via the germline V gene, CDR1 is LGHNT and CDR2 FRNRAP. V trim: 1 base; J trim: 5 bases; unmatched bases: 7.

On this clone: It has no known antigen specificity. Per-base qualities were not stored, and no clone one base away is much larger.

The sequence is built from TRBV12-5 and TRBJ2-5, with TRBD2 identical over 13 junction bases. Sequenced: naive CD4+ T cells from PBMCs. The label giving this sample's cell subset or site can be read as: CD45RA+ positively selected. The clonotype originates from a man between 18 and 29 years old in good health. Some clones in this sample may be carry-over from other donors' samples. CDR3 region: CASGLGTSGSKGETQYF. In nucleotide form, the sequence is TGTGCTAGTGGTTTGGGGACTAGCGGGAGTAAGGGCGAGACCCAGTACTTC. Where the CDR3 stops, the reference TRBV12-5 and TRBJ2-5 genes take over; the full variable domain is DARVTQTPRHKVTEMGQEVTMRCQPILGHNTVFWYRQTMMQGLELLAYFRNRAPLDDSGMPKDRFSAEMPDATLATLKIQPSEPRDSAVYFCASGLGTSGSKGETQYFGPGTRLLVL.